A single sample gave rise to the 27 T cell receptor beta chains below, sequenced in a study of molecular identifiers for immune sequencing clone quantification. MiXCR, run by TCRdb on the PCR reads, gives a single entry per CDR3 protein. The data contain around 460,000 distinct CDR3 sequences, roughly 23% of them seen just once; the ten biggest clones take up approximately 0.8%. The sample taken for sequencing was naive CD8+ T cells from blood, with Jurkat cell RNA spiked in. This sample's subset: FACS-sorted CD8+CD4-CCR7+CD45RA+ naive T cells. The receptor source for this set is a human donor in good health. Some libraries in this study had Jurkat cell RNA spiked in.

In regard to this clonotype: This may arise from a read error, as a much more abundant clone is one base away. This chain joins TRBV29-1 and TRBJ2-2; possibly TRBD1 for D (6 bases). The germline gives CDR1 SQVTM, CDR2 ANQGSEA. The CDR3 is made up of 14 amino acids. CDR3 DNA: TGCGGCGTGGCCGGGACAAGGGGGACCGGGGAGCTGTTTTTT. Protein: CGVAGTRGTGELFF.

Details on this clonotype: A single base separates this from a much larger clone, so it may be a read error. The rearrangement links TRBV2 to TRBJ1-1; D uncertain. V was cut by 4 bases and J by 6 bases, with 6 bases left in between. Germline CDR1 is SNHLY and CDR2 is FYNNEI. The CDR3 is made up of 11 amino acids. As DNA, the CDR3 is TGTGCCAGCAGTGTTTGGGCTGAAGCTTTCTTT. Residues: CASSVWAEAFF.

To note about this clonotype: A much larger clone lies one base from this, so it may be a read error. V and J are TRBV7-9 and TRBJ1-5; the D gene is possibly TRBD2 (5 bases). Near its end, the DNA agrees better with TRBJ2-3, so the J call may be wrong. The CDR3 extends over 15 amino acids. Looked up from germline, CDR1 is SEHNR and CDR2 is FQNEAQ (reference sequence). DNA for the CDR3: TGTGCCAGCAGCTTATCGACGACGGGGAATCAGCCCCAGTATTTT. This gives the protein CASSLSTTGNQPQYF.

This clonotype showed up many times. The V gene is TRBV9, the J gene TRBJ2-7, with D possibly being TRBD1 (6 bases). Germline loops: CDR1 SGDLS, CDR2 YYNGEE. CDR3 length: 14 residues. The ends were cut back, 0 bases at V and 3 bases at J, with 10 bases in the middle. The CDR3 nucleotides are TGTGCCAGCAGCGTAGGGACAGACTTCTACGAGCAGTACTTC. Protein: CASSVGTDFYEQYF.

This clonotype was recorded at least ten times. For the CDR3, the DNA is TGTGCCAGCAGCTTGTTGGGGCAATCGAACACCGGGGAGCTGTTTTTT. Translated: CASSLLGQSNTGELFF. V and J are TRBV5-5 and TRBJ2-2, with a tentative D call TRBD1 (5 bases). The V gene's germline CDR1 is SGHKS and CDR2 YYEKEE (reference sequence). The V gene lost 1 base and the J gene lost 0 bases, with 10 bases spanning the gap. The CDR3 runs 16 residues.

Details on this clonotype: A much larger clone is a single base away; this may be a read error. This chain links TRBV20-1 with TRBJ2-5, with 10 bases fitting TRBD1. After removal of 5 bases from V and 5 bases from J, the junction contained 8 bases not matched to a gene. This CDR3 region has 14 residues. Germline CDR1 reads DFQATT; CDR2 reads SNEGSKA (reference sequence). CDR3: CSAGLGQGVETQYF. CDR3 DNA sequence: TGCAGTGCTGGTTTAGGACAGGGGGTGGAGACCCAGTACTTC.

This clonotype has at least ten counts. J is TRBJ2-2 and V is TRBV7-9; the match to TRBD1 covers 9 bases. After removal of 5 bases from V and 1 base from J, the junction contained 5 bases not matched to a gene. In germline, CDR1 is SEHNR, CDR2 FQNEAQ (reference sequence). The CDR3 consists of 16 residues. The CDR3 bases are TGTGCCAGCAGCCCCGGACAGGGGATGAACACCGGGGAGCTGTTTTTT. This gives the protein CASSPGQGMNTGELFF.

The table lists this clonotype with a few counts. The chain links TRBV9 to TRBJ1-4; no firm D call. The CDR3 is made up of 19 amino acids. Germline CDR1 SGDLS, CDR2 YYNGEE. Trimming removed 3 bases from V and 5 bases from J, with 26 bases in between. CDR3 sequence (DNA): TGTGCCAGCAGCGATGGAGGGTCAGGCTTTGGTTACGACAATGAAAAACTGTTTTTT. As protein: CASSDGGSGFGYDNEKLFF.

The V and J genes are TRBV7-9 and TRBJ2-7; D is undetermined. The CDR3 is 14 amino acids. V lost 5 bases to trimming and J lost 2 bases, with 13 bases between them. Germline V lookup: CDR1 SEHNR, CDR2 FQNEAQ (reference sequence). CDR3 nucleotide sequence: TGTGCCAGCAGCGATGCGATAACTACCTACGAGCAGTACTTC. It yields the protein CASSDAITTYEQYF.

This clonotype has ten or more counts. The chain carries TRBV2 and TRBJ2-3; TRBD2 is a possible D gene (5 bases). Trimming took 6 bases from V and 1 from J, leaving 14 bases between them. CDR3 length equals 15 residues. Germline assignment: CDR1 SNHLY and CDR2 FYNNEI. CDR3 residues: CASRKEAGGTDTQYF. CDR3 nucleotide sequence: TGTGCCAGCAGAAAAGAGGCGGGTGGCACAGATACGCAGTATTTT.

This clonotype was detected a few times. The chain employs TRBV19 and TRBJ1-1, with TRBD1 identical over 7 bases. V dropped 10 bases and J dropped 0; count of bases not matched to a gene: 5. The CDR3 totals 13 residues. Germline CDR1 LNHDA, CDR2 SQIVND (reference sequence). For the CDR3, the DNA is TGTGCCACTAGGACAGGCGTGAACACTGAAGCTTTCTTT. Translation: CATRTGVNTEAFF.

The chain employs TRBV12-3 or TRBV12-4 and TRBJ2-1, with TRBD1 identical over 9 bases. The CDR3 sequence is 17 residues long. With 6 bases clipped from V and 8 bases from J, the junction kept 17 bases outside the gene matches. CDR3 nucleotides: TGTGCCAGCAGGCAACACCCCCAGGACAGGGGTAAGGATGAGCAGTTCTTC. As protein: CASRQHPQDRGKDEQFF.

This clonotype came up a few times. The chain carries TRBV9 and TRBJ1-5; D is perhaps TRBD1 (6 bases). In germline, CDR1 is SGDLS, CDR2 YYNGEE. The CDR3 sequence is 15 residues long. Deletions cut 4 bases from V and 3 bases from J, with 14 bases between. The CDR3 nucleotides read TGTGCCAGCAGCTCCGGGGGGCAAAACAATCAGCCCCAGCATTTT. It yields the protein CASSSGGQNNQPQHF.

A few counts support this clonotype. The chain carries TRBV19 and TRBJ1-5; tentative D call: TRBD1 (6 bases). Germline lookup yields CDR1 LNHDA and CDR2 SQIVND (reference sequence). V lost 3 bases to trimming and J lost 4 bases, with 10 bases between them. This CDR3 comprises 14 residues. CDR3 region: CASSMGAWNQPQHF. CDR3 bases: TGTGCCAGTAGTATGGGGGCTTGGAATCAGCCCCAGCATTTT.

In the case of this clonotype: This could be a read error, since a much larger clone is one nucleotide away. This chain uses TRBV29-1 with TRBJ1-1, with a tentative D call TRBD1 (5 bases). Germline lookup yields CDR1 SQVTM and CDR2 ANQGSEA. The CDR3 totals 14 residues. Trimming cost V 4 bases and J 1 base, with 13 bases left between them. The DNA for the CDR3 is TGCAGCGTTGGGGGTCAGGGCAGGAACACTGAAGCTTTCTTT. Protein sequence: CSVGGQGRNTEAFF.

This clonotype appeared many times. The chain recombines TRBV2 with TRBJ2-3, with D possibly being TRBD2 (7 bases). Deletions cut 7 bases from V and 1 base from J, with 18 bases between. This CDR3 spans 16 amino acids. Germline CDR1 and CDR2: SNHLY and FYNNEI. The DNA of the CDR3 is TGTGCCAGCATTGTGGGGGGGCGGGTTCGCACAGATACGCAGTATTTT. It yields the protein CASIVGGRVRTDTQYF.

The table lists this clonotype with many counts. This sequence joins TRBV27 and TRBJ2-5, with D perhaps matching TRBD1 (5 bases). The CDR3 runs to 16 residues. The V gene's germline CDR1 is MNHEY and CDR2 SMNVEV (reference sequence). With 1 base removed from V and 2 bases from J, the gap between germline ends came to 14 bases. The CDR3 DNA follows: TGTGCCAGCAGTTTATTGGACCCCCAGGGACAAGAGACCCAGTACTTC. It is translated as CASSLLDPQGQETQYF.

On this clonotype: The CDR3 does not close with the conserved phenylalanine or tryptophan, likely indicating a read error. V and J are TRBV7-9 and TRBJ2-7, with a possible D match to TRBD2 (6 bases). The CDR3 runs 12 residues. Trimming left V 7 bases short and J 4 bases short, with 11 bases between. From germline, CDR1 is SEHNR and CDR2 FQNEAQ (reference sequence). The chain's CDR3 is CASTLGTYEQYL. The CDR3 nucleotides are TGTGCCAGCACCTTGGGGACTTACGAGCAGTACCTC.

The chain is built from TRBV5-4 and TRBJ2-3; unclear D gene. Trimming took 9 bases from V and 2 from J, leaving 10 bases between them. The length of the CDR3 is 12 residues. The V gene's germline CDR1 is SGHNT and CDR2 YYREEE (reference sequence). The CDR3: CATSKDTDTQYF. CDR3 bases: TGTGCCACCTCCAAGGACACAGATACGCAGTATTTT. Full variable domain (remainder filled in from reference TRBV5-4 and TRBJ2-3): ETGVTQSPTHLIKTRGQQVTLRCSSQSGHNTVSWYQQALGQGPQFIFQYYREEENGRGNFPPRFSGLQFPNYSSELNVNALELDDSALYLCATSKDTDTQYFGPGTRLTVL.

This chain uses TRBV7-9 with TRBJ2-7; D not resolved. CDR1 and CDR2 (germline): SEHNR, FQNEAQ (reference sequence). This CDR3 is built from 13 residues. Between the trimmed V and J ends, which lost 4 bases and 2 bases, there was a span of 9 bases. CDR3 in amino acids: CASSYPLAYEQYF. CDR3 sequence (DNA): TGTGCCAGCAGCTACCCTCTGGCCTACGAGCAGTACTTC.

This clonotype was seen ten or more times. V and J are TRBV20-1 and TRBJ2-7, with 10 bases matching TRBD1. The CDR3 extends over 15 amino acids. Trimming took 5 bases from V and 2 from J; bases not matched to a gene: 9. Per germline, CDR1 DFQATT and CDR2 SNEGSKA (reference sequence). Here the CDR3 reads CSAFKTGQGAYEQYF. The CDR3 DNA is TGCAGTGCTTTCAAAACCGGACAGGGGGCCTACGAGCAGTACTTC.

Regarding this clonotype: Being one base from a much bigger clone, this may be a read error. CDR3 residues: CGASPQLAPSYEQYF. CDR3 bases: TGCGGTGCTAGCCCGCAACTAGCGCCGTCCTACGAGCAGTACTTC. The chain employs TRBV20-1 and TRBJ2-7; TRBD2 agrees at 7 bases. The CDR3 runs 15 residues. Germline V lookup: CDR1 DFQATT, CDR2 SNEGSKA (reference sequence).

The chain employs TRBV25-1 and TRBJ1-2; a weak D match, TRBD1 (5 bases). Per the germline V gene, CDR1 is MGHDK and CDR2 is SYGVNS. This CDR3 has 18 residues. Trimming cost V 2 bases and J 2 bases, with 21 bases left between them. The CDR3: CASSETFSRGTANYGYTF. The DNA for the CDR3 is TGTGCCAGCAGTGAAACCTTCTCTAGAGGGACGGCCAACTATGGCTACACCTTC.

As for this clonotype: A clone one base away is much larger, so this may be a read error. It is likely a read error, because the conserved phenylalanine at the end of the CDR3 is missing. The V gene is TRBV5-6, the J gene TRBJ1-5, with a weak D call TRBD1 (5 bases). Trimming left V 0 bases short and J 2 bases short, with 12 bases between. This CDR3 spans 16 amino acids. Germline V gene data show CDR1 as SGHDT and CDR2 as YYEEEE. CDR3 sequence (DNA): TGTGCCAGCAGCTTGGCCACAGGACCACGCAATCAGCCCCAGCATCTT. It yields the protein CASSLATGPRNQPQHL.

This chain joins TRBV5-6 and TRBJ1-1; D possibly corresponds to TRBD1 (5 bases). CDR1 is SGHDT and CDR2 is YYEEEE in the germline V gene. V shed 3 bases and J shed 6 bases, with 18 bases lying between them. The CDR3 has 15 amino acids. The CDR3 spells CASSYAQGLNAEAFF. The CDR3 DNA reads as TGTGCCAGCAGCTACGCGCAGGGTCTAAACGCTGAAGCTTTCTTT.

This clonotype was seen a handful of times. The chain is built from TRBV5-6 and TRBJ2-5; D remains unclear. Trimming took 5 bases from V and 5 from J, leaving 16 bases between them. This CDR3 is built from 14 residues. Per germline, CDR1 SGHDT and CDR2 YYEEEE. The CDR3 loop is CASRFWGGRETQYF. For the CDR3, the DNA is TGTGCCAGCAGGTTTTGGGGTGGACGGGAGACCCAGTACTTC.

Written as DNA, the CDR3 is TGTGCCAGCAGCCAAGATTATACATCGGAATTTGTGGGAGCTTTCTTT. Translation gives CASSQDYTSEFVGAFF. J is TRBJ1-1 and V is TRBV4-2; D not certain. CDR1 is LGHNA, CDR2 YNFKEQ, per germline. The CDR3 length is 16 residues. V was clipped by 0 bases and J by 10 bases, with 21 bases between them.